This T cell receptor (beta chain) was captured by sequencing in a study of shared clonotypes between healthy human individuals. Those who donated, Caucasian adults without exception, all lived in Nashville, Tennessee. The CDR3 contains 12 residues. The V gene's germline CDR1 is SGHAT and CDR2 FQNNGV. The V gene lost 5 bases and the J gene lost 4 bases, with 7 bases spanning the gap. The study's findings and limits: Despite large depth, rarefaction showed incomplete sorted-subset sequencing. Several donors held about 5% of naive CD4 clonotypes in common. It was only blood that was sampled, and tissue repertoires likely differ.

TCRdb's copy holds only in-frame clones and misses some; the assay was immunoSEQ multiplex PCR. The sample records 2 million to 2.5 million clones, 85% to 95% being singletons. Concerning this clone: Its antigen is undetermined.

The clonotype was recovered from a man aged 18 to 30 in good health. Some clones in this sample may be carry-over from other donors' samples. Sequences were obtained from naive CD4+ T cells from PBMCs. Subset denoted: CD45RA+ positively selected. V gene TRBV11-2 combines with J gene TRBJ2-3; D gene ambiguous. CDR3 sequence: CASSRDADTQYF. CDR3 DNA sequence: TGTGCCAGCAGCCGAGACGCAGATACGCAGTATTTT. The full variable domain, its missing parts supplied by reference TRBV11-2 and TRBJ2-3, is EAGVAQSPRYKIIEKRQSVAFWCNPISGHATLYWYQQILGQGPKLLIQFQNNGVVDDSQLPKDRFSAERLKGVDSTLKIQPAKLEDSAVYLCASSRDADTQYFGPGTRLTVL.